These T cell receptor beta chains were read from a single sample in a study of T cells and Merkel cell carcinoma outcomes. Sequencing used immunoSEQ multiplex PCR; TCRdb keeps in-frame clones, though not all of them. The sample carries about 15,000 clones, around 87% recorded once. The sample was tumor tissue from Merkel cell carcinoma. Receptor source: a human donor with Merkel cell carcinoma. CDR3s include the opening cysteine and the closing phenylalanine or tryptophan. The D gene is left open where the match is weak. Clone size is not always given. Where it is, it says once, few, many or a class for expanded clones.

DNA | CDR3 | size | V | D | J
TGTGCCAGTAGTAGGGACAGCTATGGCTACACCTTC | CASSRDSYGYTF | NA | TRBV19 | TRBD1 | TRBJ1-2
TGTGCCACCAGCAGCTCGGCTAGCGGCCTCTCCGGGAAGACCCAGTACTTC | CATSSSASGLSGKTQYF | NA | TRBV15 | TRBD2 | TRBJ2-5
TGCAGCGTGGGGACATTTAAAGAGACCCAGTACTTC | CSVGTFKETQYF | NA | TRBV29-1 | NA | TRBJ2-5
TGCGCCAGCAGCCAAGGGAGGGGACAAGCTCCGAACACTGAAGCTTTCTTT | CASSQGRGQAPNTEAFF | NA | TRBV4-1 | NA | TRBJ1-1
TGTGCCAGAAGCTTGATCGGTTCGGGACAGGGGGCGGATCAGCCCCAGCATTTT | CARSLIGSGQGADQPQHF | NA | TRBV5-3 | TRBD1 | TRBJ1-5
TGTGCCAGTATTAGAGACAGAAATAGCAATCAGCCCCAGCATTTT | CASIRDRNSNQPQHF | few | TRBV19 | NA | TRBJ1-5
TGCGCCAGCAGCTCCACCGGGGGTTCTGGAAACACCATATATTTT | CASSSTGGSGNTIYF | NA | TRBV4-1 | NA | TRBJ1-3
TGTGCCAGCAAAACAACAGGGGGCTATGGCTACACCTTC | CASKTTGGYGYTF | NA | TRBV28 | TRBD1 | TRBJ1-2
TGTGCCAGCAGTGAAGGGGACAGGGGCTGGTACGAGCAGTACTTC | CASSEGDRGWYEQYF | NA | TRBV6-1 | TRBD1 | TRBJ2-7
TGTGCCAGCAGCTTGGCGGGCTTGACCCTCTATGGCTACACCTTC | CASSLAGLTLYGYTF | NA | TRBV5-4 | NA | TRBJ1-2
TGTGCCAGCCGTACGGAGGGGTACGGAGAGACCCAGTACTTC | CASRTEGYGETQYF | NA | TRBV2 | NA | TRBJ2-5
TGTGCCAGCAGCGAGAGGACAGGGTTGGCGACCCAGTACTTC | CASSERTGLATQYF | NA | TRBV9 | TRBD1 | TRBJ2-5
TGCGCCAGCAGCCCGAGACAGGGCGGTACTAATGAAAAACTGTTTTTT | CASSPRQGGTNEKLFF | NA | TRBV5-1 | TRBD1 | TRBJ1-4
TGTGCCAGTAGTCCGATGCTCTACTCTGGAAACACCATATATTTT | CASSPMLYSGNTIYF | few | TRBV19 | NA | TRBJ1-3
TGTGCCAGCAGTACCGGACAGGGTTGGCGTAATGGCTACACCTTC | CASSTGQGWRNGYTF | once | TRBV6-5 | TRBD1 | TRBJ1-2
TGTGCCAGCAGCTCCCGGGAAGGAGCGGGAGTGATGAACACCGGGGAGCTGTTTTTT | CASSSREGAGVMNTGELFF | once | TRBV5-5 | TRBD2 | TRBJ2-2
TGTGCCAGCAGCGCCCTCCGGGCAGATACGCAGTATTTT | CASSALRADTQYF | NA | TRBV7-6 | NA | TRBJ2-3
TGTGCCAGCAGCCGCAGGGACTATGGCTACACCTTC | CASSRRDYGYTF | NA | TRBV7-2 | NA | TRBJ1-2
TGTGCCAGCAGTCCCAAGCCCAGGACAGGGAATAACGAGCAGTACTTC | CASSPKPRTGNNEQYF | NA | TRBV27 | TRBD1 | TRBJ2-7
TGTGCCAGCAGCTTGGCCTTTGGACAGGGGGCTCAAGGCTACACCTTC | CASSLAFGQGAQGYTF | once | TRBV5-6 | TRBD1 | TRBJ1-2
TGCGCCAGCAGCTGGGGGACAGGGGGCTCTTACGAGCAGTACTTC | CASSWGTGGSYEQYF | NA | TRBV5-1 | TRBD1 | TRBJ2-7
TGTGCCAGCAGCTTGGGAGGCATGAACACTGAAGCTTTCTTT | CASSLGGMNTEAFF | NA | TRBV5-4 | NA | TRBJ1-1
TGCGCCAGCAGCGGCACTAGCGGGGGGTACAATGAGCAGTTCTTC | CASSGTSGGYNEQFF | NA | TRBV5-1 | TRBD2 | TRBJ2-1
TGCGCCAGCAGCCTACTCGCAAGGGGATGGGCCAACGTCCTGACTTTC | CASSLLARGWANVLTF | NA | TRBV5-1 | NA | TRBJ2-6
TGTGCCAGCAGCTTACCTTTAGCGGGGGGGCAGGACGAGCAGTACTTC | CASSLPLAGGQDEQYF | NA | TRBV11-2 | TRBD2 | TRBJ2-7
TGTGCCAGCAGTGAAACGAGGACTAGCGGGAGTTTAAACACCGGGGAGCTGTTTTTT | CASSETRTSGSLNTGELFF | NA | TRBV6-1 | TRBD2 | TRBJ2-2